This T cell receptor (beta chain) was sequenced in a study of shared clonotypes between healthy human individuals. Overall study findings and caveats: A few donors shared 5% to 5.5% of their naive CD4 clonotypes. Shared clonotypes across all four donors exceeded non-shared ones in generation probability.

Sequencing used immunoSEQ multiplex PCR; TCRdb keeps in-frame clones, though not all of them. The profile shows about 980,000 clones, approximately 80% of them singletons. There were no recent acute infections or vaccinations among the donors, who were healthy HIV-negative adults. Notes on this clone: Its specificity is unknown.

The CDR3 consists of 13 residues. CDR1 and CDR2 (germline): SGHTA, FQGNSA. V lost 8 bases to trimming and J lost 1 base, with 11 bases between them. Material: memory CD4+ T cells sorted from blood. As for subset: CD45RA-negative fraction. The rearrangement links TRBV7-2 to TRBJ2-5; D is unclear. The source of this sequence is a man between 18 and 29 years old in good health. CDR3 residues: CASAAGIQETQYF. The CDR3 DNA reads TGTGCCAGCGCGGCCGGCATCCAAGAGACCCAGTACTTC. Using reference TRBV7-2 and TRBJ2-5 for the parts outside the CDR3, the full variable domain is GAGVSQSPSNKVTEKGKDVELRCDPISGHTALYWYRQSLGQGLEFLIYFQGNSAPDKSGLPSDRFSAERTGGSVSTLTIQRTQQEDSAVYLCASAAGIQETQYFGPGTRLLVL.